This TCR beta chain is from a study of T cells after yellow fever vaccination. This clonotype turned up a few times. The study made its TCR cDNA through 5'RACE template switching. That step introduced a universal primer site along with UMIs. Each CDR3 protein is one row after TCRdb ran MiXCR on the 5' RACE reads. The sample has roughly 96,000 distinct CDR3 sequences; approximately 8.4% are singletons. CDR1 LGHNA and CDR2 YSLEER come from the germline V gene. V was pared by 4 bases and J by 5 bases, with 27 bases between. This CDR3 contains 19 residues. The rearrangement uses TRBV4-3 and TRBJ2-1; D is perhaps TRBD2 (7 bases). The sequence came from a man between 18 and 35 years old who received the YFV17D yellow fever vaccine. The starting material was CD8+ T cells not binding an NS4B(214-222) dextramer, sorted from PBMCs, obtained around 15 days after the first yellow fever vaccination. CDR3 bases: TGCGCCAGCAGCCTCTACGCCCCGGGGGGCCCGGAATCGAACAATGAGCAGTTCTTC. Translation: CASSLYAPGGPESNNEQFF.